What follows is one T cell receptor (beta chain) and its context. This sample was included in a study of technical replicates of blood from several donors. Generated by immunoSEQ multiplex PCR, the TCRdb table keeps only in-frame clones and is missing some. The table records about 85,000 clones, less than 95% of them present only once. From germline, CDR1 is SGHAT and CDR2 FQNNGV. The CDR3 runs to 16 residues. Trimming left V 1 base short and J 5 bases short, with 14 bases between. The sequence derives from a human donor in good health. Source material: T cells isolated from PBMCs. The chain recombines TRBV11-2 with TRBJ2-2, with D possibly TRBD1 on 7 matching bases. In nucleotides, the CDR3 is TGTGCCAGCAGCTTAGGGCCGGAGGGGGCAACCGGGGAGCTGTTTTTT. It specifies CASSLGPEGATGELFF.